This TCR beta chain was captured in a study of shared clonotypes between healthy human individuals. Study-wide background: There were three CD4 naive, three CD4 memory, two CD8 naive and one CD8 memory plates per donor. Findings of the study overall: The naive CD4 repertoires of several donors were compared, and roughly 5.1% of clonotypes were shared. The expectation was that sequencing depth would affect clonotype sharing among donors.

As defined, naive CD8 cells were CD45RO-negative and positively selected for CCR7, with terminally differentiated effector memory CD45RA+ cells excluded. Donors comprised healthy HIV-negative adults lacking recent acute infections or vaccinations. On this clone: Its antigen is unidentified. Within the sample, other DNA sequences also encode this same CDR3.

Produced via immunoSEQ multiplex PCR; TCRdb's table is partial and in-frame only. The sample records roughly 2,000,000 clones, over 85% being singletons. Germline V gene sequence: CDR1 SEHNR, CDR2 FQNEAQ (reference sequence). The CDR3 length is 15 residues. Trimming removed 1 base from V and 1 base from J, with 10 bases in between. The V and J genes are TRBV7-9 and TRBJ1-1; possible D gene TRBD1, 5 bases. The sample was naive CD8+ T cells sorted from blood. This clonotype originated in a man between 18 and 29 years old in good health. The CDR3 coding sequence is TGTGCCAGCAGCTTAGTGGCCGGGGGGAACACTGAAGCTTTCTTT. This translates into CASSLVAGGNTEAFF.